The entry below gives a single T cell receptor (beta chain) sequence along with its context. This sample is part of a study of blood T cell repertoires in COVID-19. Study-wide background: T cells, B-cell-depleted T cells, or PBMCs supplied cDNA or gDNA.

Clones were read by immunoSEQ multiplex PCR, and TCRdb kept only the in-frame ones, dropping some. The sample carries about 54,000 clones, roughly nine tenths recorded once. The CDR3 totals 16 residues. Germline V gene lookup returns CDR1 SGHTA and CDR2 FQGNSA. The V segment lost 2 bases and the J segment 2 bases; nucleotides outside the gene matches: 5. V gene TRBV7-2 combines with J gene TRBJ2-7; TRBD2 matches 11 bases. The clonotype comes from a woman in her fifties or sixties with active or convalescent COVID-19. Sequencing was performed on peripheral blood. This CDR3 is CASSLTSGSRTYEQYF. The CDR3 DNA sequence: TGTGCCAGCAGCTTAACTAGCGGGAGTCGCACCTACGAGCAGTACTTC.